These 9 T cell receptor beta chains were sequenced from one sample in a study of cytomegalovirus exposure and HLA in healthy donors. 60 Vbeta and 13 Jbeta primers were used in PCR. Method: immunoSEQ multiplex PCR; TCRdb's copy keeps in-frame clones and lacks some. This table has 90,000 to 120,000 clones, about 70% appearing once. Sample: PBMCs. The receptor set was obtained from a man aged 50 or older in good health and CMV-seropositive.

With respect to this clone: Other DNA variants within this sample encode the same CDR3. The chain recombines TRBV12-5 with TRBJ2-3, with TRBD1 matching over 8 bases. The CDR3 has 17 amino acids. CDR1 and CDR2 (germline): LGHNT, FRNRAP. With V trimmed by 7 bases and J by 2 bases, 14 bases remained unmatched. The CDR3 DNA is TGTGCTAGTGCCCAGGGGGCCCCGAGGGGATACACAGATACGCAGTATTTT. Protein sequence: CASAQGAPRGYTDTQYF.

Regarding this clone: The same CDR3 arises from other DNA sequences in this sample as well. This chain joins TRBV25-1 and TRBJ1-4, with D possibly matching TRBD1 (5 bases). The CDR3 has 13 residues. V lost 9 bases and J lost 3, with 11 bases in between. Germline loops: CDR1 MGHDK, CDR2 SYGVNS. The CDR3 DNA reads TGTGCCAGTAGCGGGGGGTCTAATGAAAAACTGTTTTTT. This sequence encodes CASSGGSNEKLFF.

In nucleotides, the CDR3 is TGTGCCAGTAGTATAGCCACAGGGGGAGGCATTCAGTACTTC. As protein: CASSIATGGGIQYF. The gene calls are TRBV19 and TRBJ2-4; 8 positions agree with TRBD1. The CDR3 runs to 14 residues. The V and J ends lost 1 base and 9 bases, in that order; junction bases with no gene match: 5. CDR1 and CDR2 from the germline V gene are LNHDA and SQIVND (reference sequence).

The chain carries TRBV30 and TRBJ1-2; D remains unclear. Germline values: CDR1 GTSNPN, CDR2 SVGIG (reference sequence). The CDR3 extends over 13 amino acids. V was pared by 2 bases and J by 4 bases, with 11 bases between. CDR3 nucleotide sequence: TGTGCCTGGAGTAGAGGTTCCAGCTATGGCTACACCTTC. Its translation: CAWSRGSSYGYTF.

This chain uses TRBV5-1 with TRBJ2-5, with TRBD1 identical over 9 bases. The CDR3 extends over 15 amino acids. V lost 0 bases, J lost 2 bases, and 2 bases stayed unmatched. The germline V gene has CDR1 SGHRS and CDR2 YFSETQ. CDR3 sequence (DNA): TGCGCCAGCAGCTTGGGGGGGACAGGGCAAGAGACCCAGTACTTC. Encoded protein: CASSLGGTGQETQYF.

This clone was found a few times. The DNA of the CDR3 is TGTGCCAGCAGCCCGTTATATTCAGGGGGGTCCACTGAAGCTTTCTTT. It translates to CASSPLYSGGSTEAFF. J is TRBJ1-1 and V is TRBV14, with 7 bases fitting TRBD1. Germline CDR1 SGHDN, CDR2 FVKESK. After removal of 4 bases from V and 4 bases from J, the junction contained 12 bases not matched to a gene. The CDR3 is 16 residues long.

This clone has just one count. The rearrangement joins TRBV7-2 to TRBJ2-1; 9 bases line up with TRBD2. This CDR3 region has 15 residues. Trimming took 4 bases from V and 4 from J; bases not matched to a gene: 5. Germline V lookup: CDR1 SGHTA, CDR2 FQGNSA. The CDR3, as DNA: TGTGCCAGCAGCTACCTAGCGGGATTGTACAATGAGCAGTTCTTC. Its translation: CASSYLAGLYNEQFF.

The genes are TRBV7-9 and TRBJ2-7; possible D gene TRBD1, 5 bases. Per the germline V gene, CDR1 is SEHNR and CDR2 is FQNEAQ (reference sequence). The CDR3 totals 14 residues. V lost 0 bases, J lost 4 bases, and 10 bases lay in between. The CDR3 reads CASSLAVRAYEQYF. CDR3 in DNA: TGTGCCAGCAGCTTAGCGGTCAGGGCTTACGAGCAGTACTTC. Combining the CDR3 with reference TRBV7-9 and TRBJ2-7 gives the whole variable domain DTGVSQNPRHKITKRGQNVTFRCDPISEHNRLYWYRQTLGQGPEFLTYFQNEAQLEKSRLLSDRFSAERPKGSFSTLEIQRTEQGDSAMYLCASSLAVRAYEQYFGPGTRLTVT.

The chain joins TRBV4-1 to TRBJ1-4; D might be TRBD1 (5 bases). The germline CDR1 and CDR2 sequences are MGHRA and YSYEKL. V shed 1 base and J shed 2 bases, with 11 bases lying between them. CDR3 length: 16 amino acids. The CDR3 nucleotides are TGCGCCAGCAGCCAAGGGGGGAGGGGTACTAATGAAAAACTGTTTTTT. Translation: CASSQGGRGTNEKLFF.